This T cell receptor beta chain was captured by sequencing in a study of blood T cell repertoires in COVID-19. Recruited during active infection, patients (from Seattle) were subsequently followed longitudinally. As processed by the authors: How many nucleated cells were present was estimated from reference gene primer amplification. Profiling relied on immunoSEQ multiplex PCR, and the TCRdb table lists in-frame clones only, not all of them. V and J calls and clone size are given by that table; D and trimming were obtained from the DNA. This sample carries around 370,000 clones, 80% to 90% of them seen once, and the ten largest clones take roughly 6%. CDR1 and CDR2 (germline): KGHSH, LQKENI. The junction had 7 bases not matched to a gene; V was cut back by 5 bases and J by 4 bases. This CDR3 contains 14 residues.

V usage is TRBV18 and J usage is TRBJ2-7; 8 bases are a match to TRBD1. Material: peripheral blood. The origin of this receptor is a woman aged 45-65 years with COVID-19, enrolled during active disease. As DNA, the CDR3 is TGTGCCAGCTCATCCGGACAGGGTTTGTACGAGCAGTACTTC. Amino acids: CASSSGQGLYEQYF. The full variable domain, completed using reference TRBV18 and TRBJ2-7, is NAGVMQNPRHLVRRRGQEARLRCSPMKGHSHVYWYRQLPEEGLKFMVYLQKENIIDESGMPKERFSAEFPKEGPSILRIQQVVRGDSAAYFCASSSGQGLYEQYFGPGTRLTVT.